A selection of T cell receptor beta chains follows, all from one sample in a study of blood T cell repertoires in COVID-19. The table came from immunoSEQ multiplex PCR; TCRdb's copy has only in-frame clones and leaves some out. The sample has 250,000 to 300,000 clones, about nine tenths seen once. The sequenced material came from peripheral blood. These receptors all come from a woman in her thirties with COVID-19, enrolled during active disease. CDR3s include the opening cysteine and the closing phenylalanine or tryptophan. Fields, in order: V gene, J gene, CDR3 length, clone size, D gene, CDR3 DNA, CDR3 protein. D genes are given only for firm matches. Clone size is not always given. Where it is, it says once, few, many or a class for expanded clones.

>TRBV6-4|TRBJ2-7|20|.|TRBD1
TGTGCCAGCAGTGACTCACGGGACAGGGGGCAAGGGCTAGCGGTCTACGAGCAGTACTTC
CASSDSRDRGQGLAVYEQYF
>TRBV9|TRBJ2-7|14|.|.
TGTGCCAGCAGCGTAGGGGACAATTCCTACGAGCAGTACTTC
CASSVGDNSYEQYF
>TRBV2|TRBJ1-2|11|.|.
TGTGCCAGCGGGCTGCACTATGGCTACACCTTC
CASGLHYGYTF
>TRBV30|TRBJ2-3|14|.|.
TGTGCCTCTCAGCCGGGAGTGGGGGGAGATACGCAGTATTTT
CASQPGVGGDTQYF
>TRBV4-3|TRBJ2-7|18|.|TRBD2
TGCGCCAGCAGCCAAACCTTAATACCGGGACTAGGGATTTACGAGCAGTACTTC
CASSQTLIPGLGIYEQYF
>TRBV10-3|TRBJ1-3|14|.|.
TGTGCCATCAGGGCGGGGGGGAATGGAAACACCATATATTTT
CAIRAGGNGNTIYF
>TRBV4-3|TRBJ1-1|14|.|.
TGCGCCAGCAGCCAAGATTGGGGGGGTCCTGAAGCTTTCTTT
CASSQDWGGPEAFF
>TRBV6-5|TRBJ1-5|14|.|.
TGTGCCAGCAGTTTGGACAGCAGCAATCAGCCCCAGCATTTT
CASSLDSSNQPQHF
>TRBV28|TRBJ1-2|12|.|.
TGTGCGACGCTTGTCGGGGTCGGCGGCTACACCTTC
CATLVGVGGYTF
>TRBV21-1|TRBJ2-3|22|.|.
TGTGCCAGCAGCGGTATTAGGCAGGGACAGGGGGATGGTACTAACTTCACAGATACGCAGTATTTT
CASSGIRQGQGDGTNFTDTQYF
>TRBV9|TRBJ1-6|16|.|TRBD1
TGTGCCAGCAGCGCCACAGGGGCAACCTATAATTCACCCCTCCACTTT
CASSATGATYNSPLHF
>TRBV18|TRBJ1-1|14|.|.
TGTGCCAGCTCACTCGGACAGAAGAACACTGAAGCTTTCTTT
CASSLGQKNTEAFF
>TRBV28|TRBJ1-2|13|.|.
TGTGCCAGCAGTTTATCAACAGGGTATGGCTACACCTTC
CASSLSTGYGYTF
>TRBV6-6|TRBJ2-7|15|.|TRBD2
TGTGCCAGCAGTCCCCGACTAGCGGGGTCCCAGGTGCAGTACTTC
CASSPRLAGSQVQYF
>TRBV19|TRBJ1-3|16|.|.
TGTGCCAGTAGACCTTCTCGCAGGGCGTCTTGGGACACCATATATTTT
CASRPSRRASWDTIYF
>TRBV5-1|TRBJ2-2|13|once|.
TGCGCCAGCAGCTTGGCCGCAGCCGGGGAGCTGTTTTTT
CASSLAAAGELFF
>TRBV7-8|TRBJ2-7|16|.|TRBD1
TGTGCCAGCAGCTTAGGGGGAAGGACAGGGGGCTACGAGCAGTACTTC
CASSLGGRTGGYEQYF
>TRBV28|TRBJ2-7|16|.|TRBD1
TGTGCCAGCAGTATACCGGGACAGGGTCGTAGCTACGAGCAGTACTTC
CASSIPGQGRSYEQYF
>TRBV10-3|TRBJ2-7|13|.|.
TGTGCCATCAGTGTGACGGGAACCTACGAGCAGTACTTC
CAISVTGTYEQYF
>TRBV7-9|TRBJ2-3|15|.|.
TGTGCCAGCAGCTTAGACAGAATATTCACAGATACGCAGTATTTT
CASSLDRIFTDTQYF
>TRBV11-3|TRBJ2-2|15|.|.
TGTGCCAGCAGCTTCGGACAAGACAACACCGGGGAGCTGTTTTTT
CASSFGQDNTGELFF
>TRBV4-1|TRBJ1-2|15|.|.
TGCGCCAGCAGCCCGTCAGGTCGGGGAGCCTATGGCTACACCTTC
CASSPSGRGAYGYTF
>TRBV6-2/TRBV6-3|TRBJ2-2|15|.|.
TGTGCCAGCAGCCCCCTGGCCGGGACTGGCGGGGAGCTGTTTTTT
CASSPLAGTGGELFF
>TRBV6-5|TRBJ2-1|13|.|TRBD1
TGTGCCAGCAGTCGACAGGGGTTGAATGAGCAGTTCTTC
CASSRQGLNEQFF
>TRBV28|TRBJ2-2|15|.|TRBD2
TGTGCCAGCCGATCGACTAGCGGGACGACCGGGGAGCTGTTTTTT
CASRSTSGTTGELFF
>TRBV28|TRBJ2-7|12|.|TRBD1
TGTGCCACCAGGGGGCCCAGGCACGAGCAGTACTTC
CATRGPRHEQYF
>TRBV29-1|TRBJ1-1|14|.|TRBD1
TGCAGCATAGGGACAGGGGCTACGGACACTGAAGCTTTCTTT
CSIGTGATDTEAFF
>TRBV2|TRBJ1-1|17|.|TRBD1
TGTGCCAGCAGGCTTCTCACAGGGGGCAGGGGTTACACTGAAGCTTTCTTT
CASRLLTGGRGYTEAFF
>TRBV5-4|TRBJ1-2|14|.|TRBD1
TGTGCCAGCAGCTACCGACAGGGAAACTATGGCTACACCTTC
CASSYRQGNYGYTF
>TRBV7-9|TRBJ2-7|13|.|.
TGTGCCAGCCAAGCGTCGAGCTCCTACGAGCAGTACTTC
CASQASSSYEQYF
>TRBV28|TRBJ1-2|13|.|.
TGTGCCAGCAGCACACCCGGGTCTCATGGCTACACCTTC
CASSTPGSHGYTF
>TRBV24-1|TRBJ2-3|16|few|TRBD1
TGTGCCACCAGTGATGCGACAGGGGCAGGCGCAGATACGCAGTATTTT
CATSDATGAGADTQYF
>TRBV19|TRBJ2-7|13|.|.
TGTGCCAGTAGTCCAAGGCAGGGCCACGAGCAGTACTTC
CASSPRQGHEQYF
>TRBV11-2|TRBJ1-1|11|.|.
TGTGCCAGCAGCATCTACAGGGAGGGGGTCTTT
CASSIYREGVF
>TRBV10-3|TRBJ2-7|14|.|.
TGTGCCATCAGTGAGTTGGGAGAACCATCTCTCCAGTACTTC
CAISELGEPSLQYF
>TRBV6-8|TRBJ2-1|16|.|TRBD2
TGTGCCAGCAGTTACTTAGCGGGGAACTATTACAATGAGCAGTTCTTC
CASSYLAGNYYNEQFF
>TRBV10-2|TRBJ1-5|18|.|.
TGCGCCAGCAGTCCCCTCTTCGGCGACATTTATAGCAATCAGCCCCAGCATTTT
CASSPLFGDIYSNQPQHF
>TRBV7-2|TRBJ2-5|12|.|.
TGTGCCAGCAGCTTGGGCGGCGGGGACGAGTACTTC
CASSLGGGDEYF
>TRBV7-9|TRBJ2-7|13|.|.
TGTGCCAGCAGCTCGATGGGGGGTTCCGAGCAGTACTTC
CASSSMGGSEQYF
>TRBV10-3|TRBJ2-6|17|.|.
TGTGCCGCACACTCGGCGGATACAGGGTTGGGGGCCAACGTCCTGACTTTC
CAAHSADTGLGANVLTF
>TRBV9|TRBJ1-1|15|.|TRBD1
TGTGCCAGCAGCCCAGGGACAGGGAGGTACACTGAAGCTTTCTTT
CASSPGTGRYTEAFF
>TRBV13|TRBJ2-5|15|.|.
TGTGCCAGCAGCCCAGGGGGACCCGGAGGGGAGACCCAGTACTTC
CASSPGGPGGETQYF